This T cell receptor (beta chain) is drawn from a study of molecular identifiers for immune sequencing clone quantification. TCRdb recomputed calls from the PCR reads with MiXCR, one row per CDR3 protein. The sample gives about 40,000 distinct CDR3 sequences, roughly 18% of which show up once; roughly 6.9% is in the top ten. Sorting selected naive CD8 T cells with a CD8+CD4-CCR7+CD45RA+ phenotype. This clonotype was recorded at least ten times. Per the germline V gene, CDR1 is DFQATT and CDR2 is SNEGSKA (reference sequence). Trimming stripped 3 bases from V and 4 bases from J, with 19 bases between. The CDR3 sequence is 15 residues long.

This rearrangement joins TRBV20-1 to TRBJ2-7; a weak D match, TRBD1 (5 bases). This clonotype was obtained from a human donor in good health. Some libraries in this study had Jurkat cell RNA spiked in. The sequenced sample was naive CD8+ T cells from blood, with Jurkat cell RNA spiked in. Subset given: FACS-sorted CD8+CD4-CCR7+CD45RA+ naive T cells. The CDR3 loop is CSASTFLDTQYEQYF. CDR3 coding DNA: TGCAGTGCTAGCACCTTCTTGGACACCCAATACGAGCAGTACTTC.